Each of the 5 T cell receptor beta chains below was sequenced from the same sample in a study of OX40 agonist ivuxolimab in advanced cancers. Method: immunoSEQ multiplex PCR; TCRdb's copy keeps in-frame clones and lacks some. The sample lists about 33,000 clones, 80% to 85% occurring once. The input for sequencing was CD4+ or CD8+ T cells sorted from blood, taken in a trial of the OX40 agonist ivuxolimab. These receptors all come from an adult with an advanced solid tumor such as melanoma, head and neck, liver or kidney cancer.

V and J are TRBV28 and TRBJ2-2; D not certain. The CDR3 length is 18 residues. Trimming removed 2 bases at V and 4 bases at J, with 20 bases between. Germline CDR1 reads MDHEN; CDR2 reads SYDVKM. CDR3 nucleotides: TGTGCCAGCAGTTTAATAGCAGGCCGCCTGTCGGGCACCGGGGAGCTGTTTTTT. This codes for CASSLIAGRLSGTGELFF.

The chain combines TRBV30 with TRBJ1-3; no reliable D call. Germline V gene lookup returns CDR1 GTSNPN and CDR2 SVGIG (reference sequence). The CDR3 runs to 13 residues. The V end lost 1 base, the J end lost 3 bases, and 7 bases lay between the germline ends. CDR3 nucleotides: TGTGCCTGGAGTGGGAGTGGTGGAAACACCATATATTTT. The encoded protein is CAWSGSGGNTIYF.

As DNA, the CDR3 is TGTGCCAGCAGTGGCAGGGTGAGAACTGAAGCTTTCTTT. Encoded protein: CASSGRVRTEAFF. The chain carries TRBV6-6 and TRBJ1-1; perhaps TRBD1 as D (5 bases). The germline V gene encodes CDR1 MNHNY and CDR2 SVGAGI (reference sequence). V lost 5 bases, J lost 5 bases, and 12 bases lay in between. The CDR3 has 13 amino acids.

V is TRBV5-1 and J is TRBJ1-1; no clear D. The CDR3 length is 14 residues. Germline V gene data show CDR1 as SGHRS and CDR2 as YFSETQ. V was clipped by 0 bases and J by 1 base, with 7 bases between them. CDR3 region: CASSLGSSNTEAFF. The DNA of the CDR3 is TGCGCCAGCAGCTTGGGCTCTTCGAACACTGAAGCTTTCTTT.

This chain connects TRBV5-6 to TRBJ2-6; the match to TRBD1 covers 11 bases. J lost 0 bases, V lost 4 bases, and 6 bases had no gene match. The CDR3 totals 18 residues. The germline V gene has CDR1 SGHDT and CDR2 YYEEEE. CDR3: CASSTPGQGGSGANVLTF. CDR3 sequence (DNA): TGTGCCAGCAGCACCCCGGGACAGGGGGGCTCTGGGGCCAACGTCCTGACTTTC.